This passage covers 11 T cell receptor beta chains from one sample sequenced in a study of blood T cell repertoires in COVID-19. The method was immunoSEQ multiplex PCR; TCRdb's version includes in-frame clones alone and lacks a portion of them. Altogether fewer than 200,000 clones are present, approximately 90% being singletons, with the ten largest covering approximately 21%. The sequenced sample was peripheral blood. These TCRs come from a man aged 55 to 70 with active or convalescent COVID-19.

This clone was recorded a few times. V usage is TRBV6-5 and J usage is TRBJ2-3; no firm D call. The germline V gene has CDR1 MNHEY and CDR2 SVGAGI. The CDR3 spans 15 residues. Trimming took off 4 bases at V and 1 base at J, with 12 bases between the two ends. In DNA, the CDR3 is TGTGCCAGCAGTTCCGTCTTAATCGGCACAGATACGCAGTATTTT. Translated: CASSSVLIGTDTQYF.

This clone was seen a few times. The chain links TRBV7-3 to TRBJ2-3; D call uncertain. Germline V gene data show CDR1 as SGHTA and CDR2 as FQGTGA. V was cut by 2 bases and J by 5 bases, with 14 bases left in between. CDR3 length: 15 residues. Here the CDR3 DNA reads TGTGCCAGCAGCTTAGGTCTCGGTTATGGAGATACGCAGTATTTT. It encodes CASSLGLGYGDTQYF.

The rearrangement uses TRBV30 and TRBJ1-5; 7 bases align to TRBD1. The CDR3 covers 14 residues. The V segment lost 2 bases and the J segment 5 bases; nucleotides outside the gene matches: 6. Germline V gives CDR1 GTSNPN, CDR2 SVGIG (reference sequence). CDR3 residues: CAWSRDRVDQPQHF. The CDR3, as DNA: TGTGCCTGGAGTCGCGACAGGGTGGATCAGCCCCAGCATTTT.

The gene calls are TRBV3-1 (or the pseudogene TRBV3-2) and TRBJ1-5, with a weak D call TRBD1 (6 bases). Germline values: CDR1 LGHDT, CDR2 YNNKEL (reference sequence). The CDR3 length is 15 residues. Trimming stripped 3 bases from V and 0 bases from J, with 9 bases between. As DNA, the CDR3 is TGTGCCAGCAGCCATTCAGGGGTTAGCAATCAGCCCCAGCATTTT. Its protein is CASSHSGVSNQPQHF.

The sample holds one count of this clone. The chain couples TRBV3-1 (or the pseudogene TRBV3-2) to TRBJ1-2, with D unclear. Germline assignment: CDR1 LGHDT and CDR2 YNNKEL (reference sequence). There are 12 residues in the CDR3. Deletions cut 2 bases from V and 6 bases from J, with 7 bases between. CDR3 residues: CASSQSPDGYTF. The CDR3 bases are TGTGCCAGCAGCCAATCGCCAGATGGCTACACCTTC.

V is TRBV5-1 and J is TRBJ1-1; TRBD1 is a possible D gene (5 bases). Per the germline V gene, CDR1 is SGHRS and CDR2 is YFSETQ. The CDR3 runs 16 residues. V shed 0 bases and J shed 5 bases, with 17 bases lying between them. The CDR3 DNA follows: TGCGCCAGCAGCTTGGCTGGGATCGGAAGGGGAACTGAAGCTTTCTTT. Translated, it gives CASSLAGIGRGTEAFF.

CDR3 protein: CASRPTATSGNTIYF. The DNA for the CDR3 is TGTGCCAGCAGACCGACAGCCACCTCTGGAAACACCATATATTTT. This chain uses TRBV6-5 with TRBJ1-3, with a possible D match to TRBD1 (5 bases). CDR1 and CDR2 (germline): MNHEY, SVGAGI. The germline V and J ends were trimmed by 6 bases and 0 bases, with 12 bases remaining between them. The CDR3 consists of 15 residues.

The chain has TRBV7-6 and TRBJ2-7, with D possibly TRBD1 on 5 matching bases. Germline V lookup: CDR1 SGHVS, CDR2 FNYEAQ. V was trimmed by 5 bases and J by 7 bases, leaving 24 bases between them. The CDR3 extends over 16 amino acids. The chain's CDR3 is CASSLDQGLGGVEQYF. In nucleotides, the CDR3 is TGTGCCAGCAGCCTCGACCAGGGCCTTGGCGGAGTGGAGCAGTACTTC.

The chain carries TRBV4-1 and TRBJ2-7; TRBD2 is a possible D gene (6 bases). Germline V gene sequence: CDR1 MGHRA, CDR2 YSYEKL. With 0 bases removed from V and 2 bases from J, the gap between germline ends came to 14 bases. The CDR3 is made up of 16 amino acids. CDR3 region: CASSQELGGFAYEQYF. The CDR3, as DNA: TGCGCCAGCAGCCAAGAATTAGGAGGGTTTGCCTACGAGCAGTACTTC.

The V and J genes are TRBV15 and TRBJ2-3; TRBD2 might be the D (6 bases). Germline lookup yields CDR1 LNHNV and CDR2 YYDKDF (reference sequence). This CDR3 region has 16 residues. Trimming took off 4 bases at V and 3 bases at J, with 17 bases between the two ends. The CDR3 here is CATSNPSAGRTDTQYF. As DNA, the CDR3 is TGTGCCACCAGCAACCCCTCCGCGGGGAGAACAGATACGCAGTATTTT. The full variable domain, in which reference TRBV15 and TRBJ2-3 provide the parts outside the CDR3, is DAMVIQNPRYQVTQFGKPVTLSCSQTLNHNVMYWYQQKSSQAPKLLFHYYDKDFNNEADTPDNFQSRRPNTSFCFLDIRSPGLGDTAMYLCATSNPSAGRTDTQYFGPGTRLTVL.

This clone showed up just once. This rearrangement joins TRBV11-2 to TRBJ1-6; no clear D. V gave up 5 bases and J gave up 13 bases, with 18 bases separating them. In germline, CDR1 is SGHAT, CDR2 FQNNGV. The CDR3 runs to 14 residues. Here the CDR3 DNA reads TGTGCCAGCAGCCTGACCCGACTGACCTCCCCCCTCCACTTT. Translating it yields CASSLTRLTSPLHF.